Each of the 9 T cell receptor beta chains below was sequenced from the same sample in a study of blood T cell repertoires in COVID-19 (dated by TCRdb to the early 2020s). Library creation used the immunoSEQ multiplex PCR assay. Imported from immuneACCESS, the table was reduced by TCRdb to in-frame sequences with V and J called. These copies leave out some clones; in studies compared against another copy, an unresolved V gene accounts for under half, and the cause of the remainder is not known. This sample lists some 100,000 clones; more than 85% were detected once. Roughly 19% of the sample belongs to the ten largest clones. Sequences were obtained from peripheral blood. Source of these receptors: a human donor with acute or convalescent COVID-19. The donor label of this sample is uncertain.

The rearrangement links TRBV5-1 to TRBJ1-2; 12 nucleotides line up with TRBD1. Germline V gene sequence: CDR1 SGHRS, CDR2 YFSETQ. V shed 8 bases and J 6 bases; nucleotides not matched to a gene: 8. The CDR3 is made up of 14 amino acids. CDR3 DNA: TGCGCCAGTACCTCGGGACAGGGGGCGCATGGCTACACCTTC. It yields the protein CASTSGQGAHGYTF.

The chain has TRBV28 and TRBJ1-5; 7 bases agree with TRBD1. Losses at the gene ends were 5 bases for V and 2 bases for J; bases not matched to a gene: 3. The CDR3 is 14 residues long. CDR1 is MDHEN, CDR2 SYDVKM, per germline. CDR3 DNA sequence: TGTGCCAGCAGTAAAGGGGGCGGCAATCAGCCCCAGCATTTT. It translates to CASSKGGGNQPQHF.

V and J are TRBV7-8 and TRBJ2-7, with TRBD1 identical over 7 bases. Per the germline V gene, CDR1 is SGHVS and CDR2 is FQNEAQ. The CDR3 is made up of 15 amino acids. V lost 5 bases and J lost 1; bases outside the gene matches: 8. CDR3 in amino acids: CASSGYGTVSYEQYF. The CDR3 coding sequence is TGTGCCAGCAGCGGATACGGGACAGTATCCTACGAGCAGTACTTC. Together with reference TRBV7-8 and TRBJ2-7, the CDR3 gives the full variable domain: GAGVSQSPRYKVAKRGQDVALRCDPISGHVSLFWYQQALGQGPEFLTYFQNEAQLDKSGLPSDRFFAERPEGSVSTLKIQRTQQEDSAVYLCASSGYGTVSYEQYFGPGTRLTVT.

The chain has TRBV18 and TRBJ2-3, with 7 bases that match TRBD1. This CDR3 has 16 amino acids. V lost 6 bases, J lost 0 bases, and 9 bases stayed unmatched. The germline CDR1 and CDR2 sequences are KGHSH and LQKENI. The chain's CDR3 is CASSARQGASTDTQYF. As DNA, the CDR3 is TGTGCCAGCTCGGCCCGACAGGGTGCTAGCACAGATACGCAGTATTTT.

This chain uses TRBV28 with TRBJ2-1; TRBD2 matches 10 bases. The trim removed 5 bases at V and 10 bases at J, leaving 2 bases unmatched. This CDR3 comprises 12 residues. CDR1 is MDHEN, CDR2 SYDVKM, per germline. The CDR3 loop reads CASSQLAGEQFF. The CDR3 DNA sequence: TGTGCCAGCAGTCAACTAGCGGGAGAGCAGTTCTTC.

This clone has just one count. The chain recombines TRBV7-2 with TRBJ1-1; weak D call: TRBD1 (5 bases). The CDR3 loop spans 15 amino acids. V was trimmed by 5 bases and J by 4 bases, leaving 17 bases between them. Per the germline V gene, CDR1 is SGHTA and CDR2 is FQGNSA. The CDR3 DNA is TGTGCCAGCAGCCTCTGGACATTTCACACCACTGAAGCTTTCTTT. Its protein product is CASSLWTFHTTEAFF.

V is TRBV7-2 and J is TRBJ1-2; D is ambiguous. Germline assignment: CDR1 SGHTA and CDR2 FQGNSA. Between the trimmed V and J ends, which lost 3 bases and 2 bases, there was a span of 7 bases. This CDR3 region has 13 residues. CDR3 sequence: CASSLQRNYGYTF. DNA for the CDR3: TGTGCCAGCAGCTTGCAGCGAAACTATGGCTACACCTTC.

The V and J genes are TRBV19 and TRBJ1-1; unclear D gene. The CDR3 length is 14 residues. From germline, CDR1 is LNHDA and CDR2 SQIVND (reference sequence). V shed 1 base and J shed 0 bases, with 6 bases lying between them. The CDR3 is CASSIGLLNTEAFF. The CDR3 DNA reads TGTGCCAGTAGTATAGGACTATTGAACACTGAAGCTTTCTTT.

The chain couples TRBV14 to TRBJ1-2, with TRBD1 matching over 8 bases. The CDR3 is 17 residues long. Germline V gives CDR1 SGHDN, CDR2 FVKESK. V shed 4 bases, J shed 3 bases, and the junction held 13 bases outside the gene matches. For the CDR3, the DNA is TGTGCCAGCAGCCCAGGGCCCCTAGGGACAGGTTACTATGGCTACACCTTC. This codes for CASSPGPLGTGYYGYTF.